These 26 T cell receptor beta chains came from one sample sequenced in a study of blood T cell repertoires in COVID-19. Measured with immunoSEQ multiplex PCR; TCRdb has only the in-frame clones, and not every one. The data show about 21,000 clones, 65% to 90% seen once. Specimen: peripheral blood. These receptors all come from a man older than 75 with acute or convalescent COVID-19.

The J gene is TRBJ2-1, the V gene TRBV28, with 11 positions matching TRBD2. The CDR3 sequence is 16 residues long. Trimming took 4 bases from V and 4 from J; bases not matched to a gene: 6. The germline gives CDR1 MDHEN, CDR2 SYDVKM. The CDR3 loop is CASSSRLAGQYNEQFF. The CDR3, as DNA: TGTGCCAGCAGTTCCAGACTAGCGGGACAATACAATGAGCAGTTCTTC.

This chain links TRBV9 with TRBJ2-1, with D perhaps matching TRBD2 (5 bases). Germline lookup yields CDR1 SGDLS and CDR2 YYNGEE. Trimming took off 0 bases at V and 6 bases at J, with 16 bases between the two ends. This CDR3 is built from 16 residues. DNA for the CDR3: TGTGCCAGCAGCGTAGCCGCGACTATAGCAGCCAATGAGCAGTTCTTC. It codes for CASSVAATIAANEQFF.

The chain joins TRBV5-1 to TRBJ1-2; tentative D call: TRBD1 (5 bases). CDR1 is SGHRS and CDR2 is YFSETQ in the germline V gene. The CDR3 runs 14 residues. The germline V and J ends were trimmed by 5 bases and 1 base, with 12 bases remaining between them. CDR3 sequence: CASSYDRLNYGYTF. The CDR3 DNA sequence: TGCGCCAGCAGTTATGACAGACTTAACTATGGCTACACCTTC.

The chain joins TRBV2 to TRBJ1-1; no reliable D call. Germline loops: CDR1 SNHLY, CDR2 FYNNEI. V was trimmed by 11 bases and J by 7 bases, leaving 14 bases between them. CDR3 length: 11 residues. CDR3 bases: TGTGCCGGAGGAGGGTTCGATGAAGCTTTCTTT. Amino acids: CAGGGFDEAFF.

V usage is TRBV20-1 and J usage is TRBJ2-2; TRBD2 agrees at 10 bases. The germline V gene encodes CDR1 DFQATT and CDR2 SNEGSKA (reference sequence). The CDR3 runs to 16 residues. The V and J ends lost 3 bases and 5 bases, in that order; junction bases with no gene match: 9. The CDR3 sequence is CSASIPGLARTGELFF. In nucleotides, the CDR3 is TGCAGTGCTAGTATTCCGGGACTAGCGCGAACCGGGGAGCTGTTTTTT.

This clone was seen more than once but under ten times. J is TRBJ1-6 and V is TRBV6-1; 7 bases agree with TRBD1. The length of the CDR3 is 15 residues. The V gene's germline CDR1 is MNHNS and CDR2 SASEGT. V shed 1 base and J 9 bases; nucleotides not matched to a gene: 6. The CDR3: CASSEVGTELSPLHF. CDR3 DNA sequence: TGTGCCAGCAGTGAAGTCGGGACAGAACTTTCACCCCTCCACTTT.

This clone has only a few counts. V gene TRBV13 combines with J gene TRBJ1-4, with D perhaps TRBD1 (5 bases). In germline, CDR1 is PRHDT, CDR2 FYEKMQ (reference sequence). The CDR3 length is 15 residues. Trimming took off 0 bases at V and 8 bases at J, with 13 bases between the two ends. The CDR3 region has the DNA TGTGCCAGCAGCTTAGGAGGGGCAGGAGACGAAAAACTGTTTTTT. This gives the protein CASSLGGAGDEKLFF. The full variable domain, completed using reference TRBV13 and TRBJ1-4, is AAGVIQSPRHLIKEKRETATLKCYPIPRHDTVYWYQQGPGQDPQFLISFYEKMQSDKGSIPDRFSAQQFSDYHSELNMSSLELGDSALYFCASSLGGAGDEKLFFGSGTQLSVL.

The V and J genes are TRBV4-1 and TRBJ1-1; D is perhaps TRBD1 (5 bases). Trimming removed 7 bases at V and 1 base at J, with 10 bases between. Germline lookup yields CDR1 MGHRA and CDR2 YSYEKL. This CDR3 has 13 residues. The CDR3 DNA follows: TGCGCCAGCATGCAGGGATCGAACACTGAAGCTTTCTTT. This codes for CASMQGSNTEAFF.

A single count supports this clone. The rearrangement uses TRBV9 and TRBJ1-3; TRBD1 aligns across 7 bases. The V segment lost 1 base and the J segment 2 bases; nucleotides outside the gene matches: 0. Germline CDR1 SGDLS, CDR2 YYNGEE. This CDR3 is built from 14 residues. The CDR3 region has the DNA TGTGCCAGCAGCGTACAGGGGGCTGGAAACACCATATATTTT. Protein product: CASSVQGAGNTIYF.

The chain recombines TRBV6-2 or TRBV6-3 with TRBJ2-7; the D gene is possibly TRBD2 (5 bases). Germline CDR1 and CDR2: MNHEY and SVGEGT. V shed 6 bases and J shed 0 bases, with 12 bases lying between them. This CDR3 comprises 14 residues. CDR3 sequence (DNA): TGTGCCAGCAGCGGACTGCAGAGCTCCTACGAGCAGTACTTC. Protein: CASSGLQSSYEQYF.

The CDR3: CASSATRDNYGYTF. Written as DNA, the CDR3 is TGTGCCAGCAGCGCGACCAGGGATAACTATGGCTACACCTTC. V usage is TRBV3-1 (or the pseudogene TRBV3-2) and J usage is TRBJ1-2, with a tentative D call TRBD1 (5 bases). CDR1 LGHDT and CDR2 YNNKEL come from the germline V gene (reference sequence). The CDR3 length is 14 residues. Trimming stripped 5 bases from V and 1 base from J, with 11 bases between.

The V gene is TRBV6-5, the J gene TRBJ1-2; 7 bases map to TRBD1. CDR3 length equals 15 residues. J gave up 6 bases and V 6 bases, and 13 bases lay outside the gene matches. Germline CDR1 reads MNHEY; CDR2 reads SVGAGI. This chain's CDR3 is CASSLMGQRSHGYTF. CDR3 DNA: TGTGCCAGCAGCCTCATGGGACAGCGCTCCCATGGCTACACCTTC.

The rearrangement joins TRBV7-3 to TRBJ2-7; 8 nucleotides align to TRBD2. V shed 10 bases, J shed 0 bases, and the junction held 8 bases outside the gene matches. The CDR3 contains 14 residues. Germline CDR1 and CDR2: SGHTA and FQGTGA. As DNA, the CDR3 is TGTGCCACCCCGGGGGGGGTGGGCTCCTACGAGCAGTACTTC. Its protein product is CATPGGVGSYEQYF.

This clone was counted between two and nine times. CDR3 bases: TGTGCCAGTAGTATAGCGGTGATGGGCAATCAGCCCCAGCATTTT. This gives the protein CASSIAVMGNQPQHF. The chain uses TRBV19 and TRBJ1-5, with no clear D. V lost 1 base, J lost 2 bases, and 9 bases lay in between. The CDR3 contains 15 residues. The germline CDR1 and CDR2 sequences are LNHDA and SQIVND (reference sequence).

The chain joins TRBV29-1 to TRBJ1-5, with D hard to call. The ends were cut back, 5 bases at V and 4 bases at J, with 9 bases in the middle. The CDR3 extends over 12 amino acids. The germline CDR1 and CDR2 sequences are SQVTM and ANQGSEA. The DNA of the CDR3 is TGCAGCGTTCAAAACTTAAATCAGCCCCAGCATTTT. Its translation is CSVQNLNQPQHF.

This clone was detected only a few times. This chain connects TRBV18 to TRBJ1-1; no clear D gene. This CDR3 contains 12 residues. Trimming left V 3 bases short and J 3 bases short, with 5 bases between. The germline CDR1 and CDR2 sequences are KGHSH and LQKENI. For the CDR3, the DNA is TGTGCCAGCTCACCCTCGGACACTGAAGCTTTCTTT. Its protein is CASSPSDTEAFF. Complete variable domain (other parts from reference TRBV18 and TRBJ1-1): NAGVMQNPRHLVRRRGQEARLRCSPMKGHSHVYWYRQLPEEGLKFMVYLQKENIIDESGMPKERFSAEFPKEGPSILRIQQVVRGDSAAYFCASSPSDTEAFFGQGTRLTVV.

A single count supports this clone. In DNA, the CDR3 is TGTGCCAGCAGCCCATCAAGGGGGGGGGAAAGCTCCTACGAGCAGTACTTC. Its translation: CASSPSRGGESSYEQYF. V gene TRBV7-9 combines with J gene TRBJ2-7; TRBD2 is a possible D gene (7 bases). V was trimmed by 5 bases and J by 0 bases, leaving 20 bases between them. The CDR3 totals 17 residues. CDR1 and CDR2 from the germline V gene are SEHNR and FQNEAQ (reference sequence).

This rearrangement joins TRBV24-1 to TRBJ2-1, with 11 positions matching TRBD1. V dropped 7 bases and J dropped 6; count of bases not matched to a gene: 13. There are 17 residues in the CDR3. Germline lookup yields CDR1 KGHDR and CDR2 SFDVKD. The CDR3 spells CATSEVTGTGGRNEQFF. The CDR3 nucleotides are TGTGCCACCAGCGAGGTTACCGGGACAGGGGGACGCAATGAGCAGTTCTTC.

V is TRBV6-5 and J is TRBJ2-3, with 8 bases that match TRBD2. The CDR3 has 15 residues. The V gene end was trimmed by 2 bases and the J gene end by 6 bases; junction bases not matched to a gene: 7. In germline, CDR1 is MNHEY, CDR2 SVGAGI. In DNA, the CDR3 is TGTGCCAGCAGTTACCTAACGGGGGGGCTTGATACGCAGTATTTT. The encoded protein is CASSYLTGGLDTQYF.

The chain is built from TRBV18 and TRBJ2-4; a possible D gene is TRBD1 (6 bases). Trimming took 4 bases from V and 2 from J, leaving 15 bases between them. The CDR3 extends over 16 amino acids. Germline values: CDR1 KGHSH, CDR2 LQKENI. The CDR3 DNA reads as TGTGCCAGCTCACGAGGGACACCAGAATCCAAAAACATTCAGTACTTC. Its translation: CASSRGTPESKNIQYF.

The chain is built from TRBV5-1 and TRBJ1-3, with unresolved D. V dropped 0 bases and J dropped 4 bases, with 11 bases sitting between them. This CDR3 comprises 15 residues. CDR1 is SGHRS, CDR2 YFSETQ, per germline. The CDR3 region has the DNA TGCGCCAGCAGCTTGGAACAACGCTTGGGAAACACCATATATTTT. Amino acids: CASSLEQRLGNTIYF.

J is TRBJ2-6 and V is TRBV4-2; TRBD1 aligns across 7 bases. After removal of 4 bases from V and 4 bases from J, the junction contained 7 bases not matched to a gene. There are 16 residues in the CDR3. Germline CDR1 is LGHNA and CDR2 is YNFKEQ. The CDR3 nucleotides are TGTGCCAGCAGCCCTCGACAGGGAACCGGGGCCAACGTCCTGACTTTC. It encodes CASSPRQGTGANVLTF.

The chain carries TRBV7-2 and TRBJ2-1; the match to TRBD1 covers 8 bases. CDR3 length: 12 residues. V shed 6 bases and J 6 bases; nucleotides not matched to a gene: 1. Germline CDR1 SGHTA, CDR2 FQGNSA. This chain's CDR3 is CASRTGANEQFF. The CDR3 DNA reads TGTGCCAGCAGGACAGGGGCCAATGAGCAGTTCTTC.

The chain has TRBV7-2 and TRBJ2-1; perhaps TRBD2 as D (6 bases). The germline gives CDR1 SGHTA, CDR2 FQGNSA. V lost 0 bases and J lost 5, with 11 bases in between. This CDR3 has 15 residues. CDR3 region: CASSLAGLLNNEQFF. CDR3 nucleotide sequence: TGTGCCAGCAGCTTAGCTGGACTACTTAACAATGAGCAGTTCTTC.

The rearrangement uses TRBV4-2 and TRBJ1-4; 9 bases are a match to TRBD1. With 4 bases clipped from V and 11 bases from J, the junction kept 11 bases outside the gene matches. CDR1 is LGHNA, CDR2 YNFKEQ, per germline. The CDR3 covers 15 residues. In DNA, the CDR3 is TGTGCCAGCAGCCCGGAGGGGGGACAGGGACGGAAACTGTTTTTT. Protein: CASSPEGGQGRKLFF.

This rearrangement joins TRBV6-5 to TRBJ1-2; D possibly corresponds to TRBD1 (5 bases). Trimming took 6 bases from V and 14 from J, leaving 16 bases between them. The germline CDR1 and CDR2 sequences are MNHEY and SVGAGI. The CDR3 length is 11 residues. Here the CDR3 reads CASRQGVEGTF. In DNA form, the CDR3 reads TGTGCCAGCAGGCAAGGGGTGGAGGGGACCTTC.